Here is one T cell receptor beta chain with its context. Its specific antigen is unknown. No base quality information exists; no much larger clone differs at one position. This sample stems from a study of blood T cell repertoires in COVID-19 (dated by TCRdb to between 2020 and 2021). About the study as a whole: Samples from collaborators originated in the United States, Italy and Spain and spanned both the acute and convalescent phases of COVID-19. The material from the prospective study consisted of cDNA or gDNA derived from T cells, B-cell-depleted T cells, or PBMCs. Subjects who had been exposed to COVID-19, were actively infected with it, or had recovered from it provided the deeply sampled blood TCRbeta repertoires that made up the dataset. A freely available public database, intended as a resource for researchers studying the immune response to SARS-CoV-2, is where the repertoires were released. The samples were drawn from the first 160 participants of the ongoing ImmuneRACE study and from over a thousand subjects provided by 6 global collaborators. Sample metadata almost always included a de-identified subject ID, COVID-19 status, age in years and sex. Where available, HLA class I and class II types were obtained from metadata supplied by the sample provider rather than from assay-based typing.

V is pared back by 0 bases and J by 3 bases, with 8 bases lying between the germline termini. Spanning cysteine to phenylalanine, the CDR3 consists of 14 amino acids. The CDR3 DNA has 42 bases and is translated from base 1. Reading the germline V gene gives CDR1 MRHNA and CDR2 SNTAGT. TCRbeta CDR3 regions were amplified from genomic DNA using the immunoSEQ Assay, a bias-controlled multiplex PCR. As for how the authors treated the data: Within the assay, amplification of reference gene primers was used to estimate how many nucleated cells each sample contained. To quantify the absolute abundance of each unique TCRbeta CDR3 rearrangement, sequence reads were collapsed and filtered. For each sample, productive Simpson clonality was calculated by taking the square root of Simpson's diversity index across productive rearrangements. The table comes from immuneACCESS by way of TCRdb, which keeps in-frame sequences with V and J called. Part of the clones is missing from these tables; in studies checked, under half for an unresolved V gene and the rest for unknown reasons. Clone size and V and J calls were adopted from that table, with D and trimming inferred from the DNA. The sample yields under 350,000 clones; roughly 90% were counted once. The top ten constitute about 4.2% of the sample.

Whole blood was collected in K2EDTA tubes by collaborating institutions according to the institutions' own protocols. For TCRbeta analysis, collaborators shipped samples in one of three forms: frozen whole blood, isolated PBMCs, or DNA extracted from either of those sample types. Beyond this particular receptor, the publication reports: The amount of clinical and demographic metadata varied by source and participant and was provided uncurated.

The TCR comes from a man in his forties or fifties with acute or convalescent COVID-19. The sequenced sample consisted of peripheral blood. This chain joins TRBV6-4 to TRBJ1-1; TRBD1 is possibly the D segment (5 matching bases). In nucleotides, the sequence is TGTGCCAGCAGTGACTCGACAGATCACACTGAAGCTTTCTTT. Its coded protein is CASSDSTDHTEAFF.